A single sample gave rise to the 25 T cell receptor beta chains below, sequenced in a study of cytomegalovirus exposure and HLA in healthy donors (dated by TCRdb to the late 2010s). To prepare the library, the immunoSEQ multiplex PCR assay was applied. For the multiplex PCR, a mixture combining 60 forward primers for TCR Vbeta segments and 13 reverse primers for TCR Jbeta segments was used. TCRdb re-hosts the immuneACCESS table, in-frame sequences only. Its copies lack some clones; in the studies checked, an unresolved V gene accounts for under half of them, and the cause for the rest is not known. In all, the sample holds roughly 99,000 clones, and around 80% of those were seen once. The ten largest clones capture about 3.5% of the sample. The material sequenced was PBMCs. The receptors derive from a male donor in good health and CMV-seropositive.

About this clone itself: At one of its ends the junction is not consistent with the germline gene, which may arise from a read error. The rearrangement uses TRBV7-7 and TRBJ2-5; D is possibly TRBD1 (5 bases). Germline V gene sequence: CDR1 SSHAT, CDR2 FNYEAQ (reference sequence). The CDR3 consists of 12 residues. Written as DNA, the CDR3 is TGTGCTAGCAGCCCAGGGCCAGAGACCCAGTACTTC. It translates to CASSPGPETQYF.

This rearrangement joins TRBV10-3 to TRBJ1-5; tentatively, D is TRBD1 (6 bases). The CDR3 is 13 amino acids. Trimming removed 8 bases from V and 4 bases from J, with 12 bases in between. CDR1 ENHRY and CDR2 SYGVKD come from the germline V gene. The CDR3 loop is CAIRQVENQPQHF. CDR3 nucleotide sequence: TGTGCCATCCGACAGGTTGAAAATCAGCCCCAGCATTTT.

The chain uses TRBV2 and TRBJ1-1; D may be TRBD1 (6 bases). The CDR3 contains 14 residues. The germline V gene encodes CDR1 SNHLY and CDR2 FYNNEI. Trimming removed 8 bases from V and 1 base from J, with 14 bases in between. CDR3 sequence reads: CASGRQGGNTEAFF. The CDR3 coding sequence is TGTGCCAGCGGCAGACAAGGGGGGAACACTGAAGCTTTCTTT.

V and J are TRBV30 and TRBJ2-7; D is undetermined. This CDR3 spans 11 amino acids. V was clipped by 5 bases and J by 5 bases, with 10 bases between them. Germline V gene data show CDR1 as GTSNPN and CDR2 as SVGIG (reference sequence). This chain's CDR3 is CAWAHSNEQYF. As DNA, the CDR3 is TGTGCCTGGGCACACAGCAACGAGCAGTACTTC.

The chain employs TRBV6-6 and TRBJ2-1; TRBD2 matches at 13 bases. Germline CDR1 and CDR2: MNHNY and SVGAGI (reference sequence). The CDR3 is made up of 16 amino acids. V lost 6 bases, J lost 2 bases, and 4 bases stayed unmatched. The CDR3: CASSWTSGGPYNEQFF. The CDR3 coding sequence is TGTGCCAGCAGCTGGACTAGCGGGGGACCCTACAATGAGCAGTTCTTC.

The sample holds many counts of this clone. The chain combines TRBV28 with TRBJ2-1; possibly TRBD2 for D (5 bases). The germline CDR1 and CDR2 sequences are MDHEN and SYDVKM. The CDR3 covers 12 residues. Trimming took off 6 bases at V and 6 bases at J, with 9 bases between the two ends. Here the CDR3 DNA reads TGTGCCAGCAGCCCTAGCCCCAATGAGCAGTTCTTC. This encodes CASSPSPNEQFF. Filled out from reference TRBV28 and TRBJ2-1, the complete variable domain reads DVKVTQSSRYLVKRTGEKVFLECVQDMDHENMFWYRQDPGLGLRLIYFSYDVKMKEKGDIPEGYSVSREKKERFSLILESASTNQTSMYLCASSPSPNEQFFGPGTRLTVL.

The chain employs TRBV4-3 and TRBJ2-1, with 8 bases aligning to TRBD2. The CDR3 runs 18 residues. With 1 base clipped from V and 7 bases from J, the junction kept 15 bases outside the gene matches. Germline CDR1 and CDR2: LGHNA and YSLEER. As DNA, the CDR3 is TGCGCCAGCAGCCAAGCCCCCACAGATGTAGCGGGGTGGAATGAGCAGTTCTTC. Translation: CASSQAPTDVAGWNEQFF.

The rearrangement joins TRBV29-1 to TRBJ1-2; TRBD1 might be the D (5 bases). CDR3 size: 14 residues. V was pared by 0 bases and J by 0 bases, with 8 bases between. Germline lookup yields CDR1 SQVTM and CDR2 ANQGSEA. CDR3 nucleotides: TGCAGCGTTGAAGACGGACAACCTAACTATGGCTACACCTTC. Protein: CSVEDGQPNYGYTF. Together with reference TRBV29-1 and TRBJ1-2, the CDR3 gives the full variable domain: SAVISQKPSRDICQRGTSLTIQCQVDSQVTMMFWYRQQPGQSLTLIATANQGSEATYESGFVIDKFPISRPNLTFSTLTVSNMSPEDSSIYLCSVEDGQPNYGYTFGSGTRLTVV.

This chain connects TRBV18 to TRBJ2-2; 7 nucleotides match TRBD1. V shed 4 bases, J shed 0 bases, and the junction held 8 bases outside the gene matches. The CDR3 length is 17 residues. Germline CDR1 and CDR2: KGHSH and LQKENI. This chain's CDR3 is CASSLTGTASNTGELFF. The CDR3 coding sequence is TGTGCCAGCTCACTAACAGGGACAGCTTCGAACACCGGGGAGCTGTTTTTT.

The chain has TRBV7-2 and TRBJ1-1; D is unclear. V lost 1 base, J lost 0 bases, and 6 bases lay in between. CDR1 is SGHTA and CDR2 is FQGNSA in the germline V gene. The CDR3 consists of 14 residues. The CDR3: CASSLDEVNTEAFF. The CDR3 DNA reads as TGTGCCAGCAGCTTAGATGAGGTGAACACTGAAGCTTTCTTT.

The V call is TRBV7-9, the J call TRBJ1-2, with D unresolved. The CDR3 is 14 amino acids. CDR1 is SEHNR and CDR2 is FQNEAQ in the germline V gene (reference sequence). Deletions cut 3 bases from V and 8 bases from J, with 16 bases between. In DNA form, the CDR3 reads TGTGCCAGCAGCTTTCCCCCCGGGGTCTCCGGCTACACCTTC. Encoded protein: CASSFPPGVSGYTF. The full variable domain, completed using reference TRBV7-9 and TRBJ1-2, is DTGVSQNPRHKITKRGQNVTFRCDPISEHNRLYWYRQTLGQGPEFLTYFQNEAQLEKSRLLSDRFSAERPKGSFSTLEIQRTEQGDSAMYLCASSFPPGVSGYTFGSGTRLTVV.

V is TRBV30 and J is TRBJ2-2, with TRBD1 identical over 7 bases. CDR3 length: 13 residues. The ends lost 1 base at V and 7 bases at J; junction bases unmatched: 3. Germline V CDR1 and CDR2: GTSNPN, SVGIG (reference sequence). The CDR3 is CAWSDRGGGELFF. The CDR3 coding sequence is TGTGCCTGGAGTGACAGGGGTGGCGGGGAGCTGTTTTTT.

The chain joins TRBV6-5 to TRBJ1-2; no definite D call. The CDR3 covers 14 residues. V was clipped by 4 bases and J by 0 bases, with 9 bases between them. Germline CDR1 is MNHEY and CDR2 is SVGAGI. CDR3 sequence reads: CASSLRQTNYGYTF. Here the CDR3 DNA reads TGTGCCAGCAGTTTGCGGCAGACTAACTATGGCTACACCTTC.

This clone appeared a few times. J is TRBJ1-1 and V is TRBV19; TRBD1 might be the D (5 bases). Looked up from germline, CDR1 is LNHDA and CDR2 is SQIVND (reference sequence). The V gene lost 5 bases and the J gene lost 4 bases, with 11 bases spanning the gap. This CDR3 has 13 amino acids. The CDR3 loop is CASSLTVGTEAFF. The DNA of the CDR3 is TGTGCCAGTAGTTTGACAGTGGGCACTGAAGCTTTCTTT.

As DNA, the CDR3 is TGTGCCAGCACCCAGGGTGGAAAGAACACTGAAGCTTTCTTT. Amino acid sequence: CASTQGGKNTEAFF. This sequence joins TRBV21-1 and TRBJ1-1; the table's D call of TRBD1 was not tested on the DNA. TRBV21-1 is a listed pseudogene. The CDR3 is 14 amino acids.

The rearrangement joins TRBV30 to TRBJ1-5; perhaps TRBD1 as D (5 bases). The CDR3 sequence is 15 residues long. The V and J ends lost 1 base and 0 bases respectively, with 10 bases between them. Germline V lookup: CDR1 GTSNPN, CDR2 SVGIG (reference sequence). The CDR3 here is CAWSAQGFSNQPQHF. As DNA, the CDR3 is TGTGCCTGGAGTGCCCAGGGTTTTAGCAATCAGCCCCAGCATTTT.

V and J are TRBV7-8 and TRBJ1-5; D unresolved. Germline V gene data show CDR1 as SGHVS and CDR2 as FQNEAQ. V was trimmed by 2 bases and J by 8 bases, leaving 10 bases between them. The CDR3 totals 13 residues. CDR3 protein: CASSLKGREPQHF. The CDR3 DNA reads TGTGCCAGCAGCTTAAAAGGGAGGGAGCCCCAGCATTTT.

The CDR3 here is CAWSLGGSSYNEQFF. The CDR3 DNA sequence: TGTGCCTGGAGTCTGGGCGGGTCCTCCTACAATGAGCAGTTCTTC. The chain recombines TRBV30 with TRBJ2-1, with a possible D match to TRBD2 (5 bases). This CDR3 region has 15 residues. Germline V gives CDR1 GTSNPN, CDR2 SVGIG (reference sequence). V dropped 2 bases and J dropped 0 bases, with 11 bases sitting between them.

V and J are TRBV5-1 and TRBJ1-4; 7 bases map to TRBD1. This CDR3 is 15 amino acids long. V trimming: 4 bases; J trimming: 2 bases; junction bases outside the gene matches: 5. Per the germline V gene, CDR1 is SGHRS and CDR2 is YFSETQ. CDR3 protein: CASSQGTATNEKLFF. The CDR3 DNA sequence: TGCGCCAGCAGCCAGGGGACAGCTACTAATGAAAAACTGTTTTTT.

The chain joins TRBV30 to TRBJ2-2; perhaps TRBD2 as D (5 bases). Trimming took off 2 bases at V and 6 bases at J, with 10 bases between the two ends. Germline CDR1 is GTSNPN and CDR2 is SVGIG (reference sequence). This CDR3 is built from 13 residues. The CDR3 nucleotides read TGTGCCTGGAGTCCCCCTAGCCCCGGGGAGCTGTTTTTT. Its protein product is CAWSPPSPGELFF.

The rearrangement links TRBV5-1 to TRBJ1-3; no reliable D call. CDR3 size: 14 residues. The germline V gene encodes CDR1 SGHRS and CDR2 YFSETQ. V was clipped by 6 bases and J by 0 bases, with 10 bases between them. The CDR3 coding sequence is TGCGCCAGCATGCAATCAGACTCTGGAAACACCATATATTTT. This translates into CASMQSDSGNTIYF.

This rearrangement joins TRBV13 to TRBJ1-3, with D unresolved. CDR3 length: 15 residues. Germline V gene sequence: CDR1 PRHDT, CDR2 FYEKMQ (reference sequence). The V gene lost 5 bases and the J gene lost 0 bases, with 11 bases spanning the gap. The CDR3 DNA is TGTGCCAGCAGCACCTACAGAGACTCTGGAAACACCATATATTTT. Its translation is CASSTYRDSGNTIYF.

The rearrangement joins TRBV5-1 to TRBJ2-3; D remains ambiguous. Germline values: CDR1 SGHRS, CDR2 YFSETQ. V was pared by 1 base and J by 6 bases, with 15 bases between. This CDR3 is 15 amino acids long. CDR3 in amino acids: CASSLSNAVLDTQYF. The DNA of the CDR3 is TGCGCCAGCAGCTTGTCGAATGCGGTTCTGGATACGCAGTATTTT.

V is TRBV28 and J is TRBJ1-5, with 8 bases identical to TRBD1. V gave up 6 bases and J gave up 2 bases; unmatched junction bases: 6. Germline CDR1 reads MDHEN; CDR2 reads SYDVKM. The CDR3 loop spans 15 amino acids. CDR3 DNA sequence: TGTGCCAGCAGCTCGACAGGGGAAGGCAATCAGCCCCAGCATTTT. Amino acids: CASSSTGEGNQPQHF.

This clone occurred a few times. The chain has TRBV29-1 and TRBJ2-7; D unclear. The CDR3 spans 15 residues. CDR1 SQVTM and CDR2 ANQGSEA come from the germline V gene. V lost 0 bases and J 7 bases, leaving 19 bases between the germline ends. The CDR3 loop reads CSVEDRQILGREQYF. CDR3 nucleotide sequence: TGCAGCGTTGAAGATCGACAAATCCTGGGTCGGGAGCAGTACTTC.